This section outlines one T cell receptor (beta chain) sequence together with its context. Its matching antigen is unknown. This entry belongs to a study of blood T cells in healthy people across ages. J gave up 8 bases and V 7 bases, and 27 bases lay outside the gene matches. CDR3 size: 19 residues. Germline CDR1 DFQATT, CDR2 SNEGSKA (reference sequence). The study's findings and limits: Per million T cells, TCR beta diversity dropped roughly linearly as age increased. The unknown donor CMV status may have confounded expanded clonotype changes. The long-lived group displayed more naive CD4+ cells, plus higher diversity, than the aged donors did.

The second PCR ran about 6 to 12 cycles with a sample-barcoded 5' primer and J-beta primers. MiXCR, run by TCRdb on the 5' RACE reads, gives a single entry per CDR3 protein. Of roughly 800,000 distinct CDR3 sequences in the sample, more than 45% were seen once. The chain links TRBV20-1 to TRBJ2-1; TRBD2 agrees at 9 bases. The sequence was obtained from a man younger than 45 in good health. The sample consisted of blood. The chain's CDR3 is CSVAQGGGRALTGVHEQFF. The CDR3 DNA is TGCAGTGTAGCCCAGGGTGGCGGGAGGGCCCTTACTGGCGTTCATGAGCAGTTCTTC.